The 25 T cell receptor beta chains given below trace back to one sample, sequenced in a study of T cells in Graves' hyperthyroidism and ophthalmopathy (dated by TCRdb to the late 2010s). The library was made by multiplex PCR. The reads were generated on an Illumina HiSeq 2000. TCR beta CDR3 regions were amplified from RNA transcripts. The TCR CDR3 was subjected to a first round of RT-PCR using the HTBI primer set and the Qiagen OneStep RT-PCR kit. TCRdb handled the public reads itself, with Q25 trimming in fastp and clone calling in MiXCR, and kept productive beta chains. Identical CDR3 protein sequences are pooled into one entry, listed with their most common genes and DNA. Across this sample there are about 400,000 distinct CDR3 sequences, with 14% to 15% seen only once. The ten largest account for around 13% of the sample. Sequencing was done on a sample of blood. These receptors all stem from a man between 18 and 29 years old with Graves' ophthalmopathy.

This clonotype occurred many times. V gene TRBV20-1 combines with J gene TRBJ1-2; TRBD1 matches 9 bases. CDR1 is DFQATT and CDR2 is SNEGSKA in the germline V gene (reference sequence). The CDR3 extends over 16 amino acids. With V trimmed by 0 bases and J by 5 bases, 10 bases remained unmatched. The CDR3 sequence is CSARDRDRDPVYGYTF. The CDR3 DNA reads TGCAGTGCTAGAGATAGGGACAGGGACCCTGTGTATGGCTACACCTTC.

This clonotype was seen repeatedly, ten times or more. This chain links TRBV15 with TRBJ2-3; D is uncertain. CDR1 is LNHNV, CDR2 YYDKDF, per germline (reference sequence). V lost 0 bases, J lost 2 bases, and 6 bases lay in between. The CDR3 runs to 14 residues. CDR3 loop: CATSRDINTDTQYF. The CDR3 DNA reads as TGTGCCACCAGCAGAGATATTAACACAGATACGCAGTATTTT. Based on the CDR3 plus reference TRBV15 and TRBJ2-3, the full variable domain is DAMVIQNPRYQVTQFGKPVTLSCSQTLNHNVMYWYQQKSSQAPKLLFHYYDKDFNNEADTPDNFQSRRPNTSFCFLDIRSPGLGDTAMYLCATSRDINTDTQYFGPGTRLTVL.

This clonotype was detected many times. The germline gene is not matched at one end of the junction; a read error may be the cause. J is TRBJ1-5 and V is TRBV7-9; the D is unclear. This CDR3 is 12 amino acids long. Looked up from germline, CDR1 is SEHNR and CDR2 is FQNEAQ (reference sequence). The DNA for the CDR3 is TGTGCCAGCAGCTTAAGCACTCAGCCCCAGCATTTT. This sequence encodes CASSLSTQPQHF. Filled out from reference TRBV7-9 and TRBJ1-5, the complete variable domain reads DTGVSQNPRHKITKRGQNVTFRCDPISEHNRLYWYRQTLGQGPEFLTYFQNEAQLEKSRLLSDRFSAERPKGSFSTLEIQRTEQGDSAMYLCASSLSTQPQHFGDGTRLSIL.

J is TRBJ1-5 and V is TRBV4-1; D is perhaps TRBD1 (5 bases). This CDR3 contains 15 residues. Trimming removed 3 bases from V and 1 base from J, with 10 bases in between. CDR1 and CDR2 from the germline V gene are MGHRA and YSYEKL. CDR3 in amino acids: CASSQYRDSNQPQHF. The CDR3, as DNA: TGCGCCAGCAGCCAGTACCGGGACAGCAATCAGCCCCAGCATTTT.

This clonotype was recorded many times. This chain uses TRBV3-1 with TRBJ1-2, with D unclear. Germline CDR1 and CDR2: LGHDT and YNNKEL (reference sequence). The length of the CDR3 is 13 residues. The V gene lost 3 bases and the J gene lost 4 bases, with 9 bases spanning the gap. The DNA for the CDR3 is TGTGCCAGCAGCCACGGGAATGGCTATGGCTACACCTTC. It yields the protein CASSHGNGYGYTF.

This clonotype was seen a handful of times. The junction and the germline gene differ at one end; a read error may be behind it. The chain carries TRBV29-1 and TRBJ1-1, with D unclear. The CDR3 covers 10 residues. CDR1 and CDR2 (germline): SQVTM, ANQGSEA. The CDR3 spells CGVERNQAFF. DNA for the CDR3: TGCGGCGTTGAAAGAAATCAAGCTTTCTTT. Based on the CDR3 plus reference TRBV29-1 and TRBJ1-1, the full variable domain is SAVISQKPSRDICQRGTSLTIQCQVDSQVTMMFWYRQQPGQSLTLIATANQGSEATYESGFVIDKFPISRPNLTFSTLTVSNMSPEDSSIYLCGVERNQAFFGQGTRLTVV.

The chain is built from TRBV20-1 and TRBJ1-1, with D possibly being TRBD1 (6 bases). The CDR3 is 14 residues long. Trimming removed 2 bases from V and 6 bases from J, with 16 bases in between. CDR1 is DFQATT, CDR2 SNEGSKA, per germline (reference sequence). CDR3 nucleotide sequence: TGCAGTGCTAGACCCTACAGGGAAAACGCTGAAGCTTTCTTT. Protein: CSARPYRENAEAFF.

This clonotype came up many times. The chain links TRBV30 to TRBJ2-6; no clear D gene. Germline CDR1 reads GTSNPN; CDR2 reads SVGIG (reference sequence). The CDR3 totals 14 residues. V was clipped by 3 bases and J by 0 bases, with 6 bases between them. For the CDR3, the DNA is TGTGCCTGGAGAAGTGCCTCTGGGGCCAACGTCCTGACTTTC. Protein product: CAWRSASGANVLTF.

This clonotype was picked up many times. The chain joins TRBV12-3 or TRBV12-4 to TRBJ1-6, with a tentative D call TRBD1 (5 bases). This CDR3 has 14 residues. Trimming left V 8 bases short and J 7 bases short, with 15 bases between. CDR3 sequence: CASSPGWDNSPLHF. The CDR3 nucleotides read TGTGCCAGCTCCCCGGGGTGGGACAATTCACCCCTCCACTTT.

This clonotype was picked up many times. The rearrangement uses TRBV30 and TRBJ2-1; D may match TRBD1 or TRBD2 (5 bases each). Germline-derived CDR1 and CDR2 are GTSNPN and SVGIG (reference sequence). V was clipped by 2 bases and J by 3 bases, with 14 bases between them. This CDR3 contains 15 residues. The CDR3, as DNA: TGTGCCTGGAGTTGGCGGGCAGGGATCTACAATGAGCAGTTCTTC. It translates to CAWSWRAGIYNEQFF.

The rearrangement uses TRBV5-1 and TRBJ2-2; D is possibly TRBD1 or TRBD2 (5 bases each). Trimming removed 2 bases at V and 2 bases at J, with 10 bases between. Germline lookup yields CDR1 SGHRS and CDR2 YFSETQ. The CDR3 runs to 15 residues. The CDR3 DNA reads as TGCGCCAGCAGCTTCTGGGGGAGAAACACCGGGGAGCTGTTTTTT. Protein: CASSFWGRNTGELFF.

This clonotype was recorded at least ten times. The chain links TRBV5-1 to TRBJ1-1; perhaps TRBD1 as D (5 bases). The V gene's germline CDR1 is SGHRS and CDR2 YFSETQ. Trimming removed 2 bases at V and 7 bases at J, with 12 bases between. The CDR3 runs 13 residues. The CDR3, as DNA: TGCGCCAGCAGCTTCCAGGGAAGGGGTGAAGCTTTCTTT. This encodes CASSFQGRGEAFF.

In this sample, this clonotype turned up many times. The rearrangement links TRBV5-5 to TRBJ1-5; 9 bases agree with TRBD1. Germline V gene sequence: CDR1 SGHKS, CDR2 YYEKEE (reference sequence). The CDR3 contains 15 residues. V shed 4 bases, J shed 6 bases, and the junction held 8 bases outside the gene matches. CDR3 sequence: CASSSTGGRSQPQHF. As DNA, the CDR3 is TGTGCCAGCAGCAGTACAGGGGGCAGGAGTCAGCCCCAGCATTTT.

This clonotype was seen repeatedly, ten times or more. This chain uses TRBV7-2 with TRBJ2-3, with D possibly being TRBD2 (5 bases). The V gene lost 5 bases and the J gene lost 2 bases, with 11 bases spanning the gap. Per the germline V gene, CDR1 is SGHTA and CDR2 is FQGNSA. The CDR3 sequence is 14 residues long. The CDR3 DNA reads TGTGCCAGCAGCCCCCGACGGGACACAGATACGCAGTATTTT. It specifies CASSPRRDTDTQYF.

This clonotype was seen at least ten times. This chain links TRBV20-1 with TRBJ2-7, with 8 bases that match TRBD2. This CDR3 spans 16 amino acids. Losses at the gene ends were 0 bases for V and 6 bases for J; bases not matched to a gene: 13. Germline CDR1 reads DFQATT; CDR2 reads SNEGSKA (reference sequence). In nucleotides, the CDR3 is TGCAGTGCTAGAGATCGGGAGGGAGGGCGGCTGGGCGAGCAGTACTTC. It is translated as CSARDREGGRLGEQYF.

Ten or more counts support this clonotype. The gene calls are TRBV11-2 and TRBJ2-2; TRBD1 might be the D (6 bases). The V gene's germline CDR1 is SGHAT and CDR2 FQNNGV. This CDR3 spans 19 amino acids. Trimming cost V 5 bases and J 6 bases, with 28 bases left between them. This chain's CDR3 is CASSLYRTGTPSLPGELFF. CDR3 in DNA: TGTGCCAGCAGCCTATACCGAACAGGGACCCCCTCTTTGCCCGGGGAGCTGTTTTTT.

The V gene is TRBV29-1, the J gene TRBJ2-2, with D unclear. Trimming cost V 3 bases and J 6 bases, with 8 bases left between them. Germline lookup yields CDR1 SQVTM and CDR2 ANQGSEA. This CDR3 has 12 residues. The CDR3 protein is CSVELGSGELFF. DNA of the CDR3: TGCAGCGTTGAGTTGGGGTCCGGGGAGCTGTTTTTT.

The genes are TRBV4-1 and TRBJ2-1; 8 nucleotides match TRBD2. Trimming at V came to 5 bases and at J to 4 bases, leaving 7 bases not matched to a gene. This CDR3 region has 15 residues. Germline V lookup: CDR1 MGHRA, CDR2 YSYEKL. The DNA of the CDR3 is TGCGCCAGCAGCTCCAGCGGGGGATTTTACAATGAGCAGTTCTTC. It encodes CASSSSGGFYNEQFF.

This chain links TRBV5-1 with TRBJ1-2, with D tentatively TRBD1 (6 bases). V lost 2 bases and J 2 bases, leaving 16 bases between the germline ends. The CDR3 has 16 amino acids. Germline-derived CDR1 and CDR2 are SGHRS and YFSETQ. The CDR3 sequence is CASSFYREVPNYGYTF. The CDR3 bases are TGCGCCAGCAGCTTTTACAGGGAAGTCCCAAACTATGGCTACACCTTC.

This clonotype was counted between two and nine times. The V and J genes are TRBV6-6 and TRBJ2-1; 8 positions match TRBD2. The CDR3 is 15 residues long. V was pared by 2 bases and J by 6 bases, with 6 bases of the junction left unmatched. The germline gives CDR1 MNHNY, CDR2 SVGAGI (reference sequence). CDR3 loop: CASSYRGLVLNEQFF. The CDR3 bases are TGTGCCAGCAGTTACCGGGGACTAGTTCTCAATGAGCAGTTCTTC.

In this sample, this clonotype turned up many times. The chain carries TRBV12-3 or TRBV12-4 and TRBJ2-7, with 7 bases matching TRBD1. The junction had 5 bases not matched to a gene; V was cut back by 1 base and J by 5 bases. The CDR3 loop spans 14 amino acids. The CDR3 DNA sequence: TGTGCCAGCAGTTTAGACAGGGGCTACGACGAGCAGTACTTC. This codes for CASSLDRGYDEQYF.

The gene calls are TRBV6-1 and TRBJ2-5, with D tentatively TRBD2 (5 bases). The CDR3 loop spans 15 amino acids. V was pared by 6 bases and J by 0 bases, with 14 bases between. Germline V gene lookup returns CDR1 MNHNS and CDR2 SASEGT. The CDR3 bases are TGTGCCAGCAGCGTGGAGGTGGGCCACCAAGAGACCCAGTACTTC. Its translation is CASSVEVGHQETQYF.

This clonotype was detected ten times or more. The J gene is TRBJ2-6, the V gene TRBV6-1, with 7 bases fitting TRBD1. The CDR3 loop spans 16 amino acids. From germline, CDR1 is MNHNS and CDR2 SASEGT. With 5 bases clipped from V and 2 bases from J, the junction kept 6 bases outside the gene matches. The CDR3 region is CASSTDRAAGANVLTF. The CDR3, as DNA: TGTGCCAGCAGTACCGACAGGGCCGCTGGGGCCAACGTCCTGACTTTC.

This clonotype appeared many times. J is TRBJ2-4 and V is TRBV13; weak D call: TRBD1 (5 bases). The V end lost 0 bases, the J end lost 0 bases, and 12 bases lay between the germline ends. The germline gives CDR1 PRHDT, CDR2 FYEKMQ (reference sequence). CDR3 length equals 17 residues. CDR3 sequence reads: CASSLGGATLAKNIQYF. The CDR3 coding sequence is TGTGCCAGCAGCTTAGGAGGGGCAACTCTAGCCAAAAACATTCAGTACTTC.

In its sample, this clonotype was seen many times. The chain carries TRBV7-9 and TRBJ1-5; a weak D match, TRBD1 (5 bases). This CDR3 is 15 amino acids long. Per the germline V gene, CDR1 is SEHNR and CDR2 is FQNEAQ (reference sequence). Trimming removed 1 base from V and 5 bases from J, with 12 bases in between. In DNA, the CDR3 is TGTGCCAGCAGCTTAGGACGGCTGGGGGATCAGCCCCAGCATTTT. Its translation is CASSLGRLGDQPQHF.